This passage covers 17 T cell receptor beta chains from one sample sequenced in a study of CD4 T cells in relation to SARS-CoV-2 and coronaviruses. The protocol was immunoSEQ multiplex PCR, while the TCRdb copy is restricted to in-frame clones and leaves out a portion. Among 15,000 to 19,000 clones listed, roughly 80% were seen once. No antigen has been assigned to these receptors. CD4+ T cells from unexposed donors were obtained before the COVID-19 pandemic (2011-2018). The cells were cultured for approximately ten days before CD4+ T cells were isolated. The sequenced material came from CD4+ T cells from PBMCs, cultured in vitro. All receptors come from a human donor in good health.

Only one count was recorded for this clone. The V call is TRBV5-1, the J call TRBJ2-7, with TRBD2 as a possible D gene (5 bases). The CDR3 sequence is 13 residues long. Germline V gives CDR1 SGHRS, CDR2 YFSETQ. Trimming shortened V by 3 bases and J by 3 bases, and 10 bases separated the two germline ends. The CDR3: CASSSTSGYEQYF. CDR3 DNA sequence: TGCGCCAGCAGCTCAACTAGTGGCTACGAGCAGTACTTC.

This clone was counted a few times. The chain couples TRBV9 to TRBJ2-2, with TRBD2 matching over 7 bases. The CDR3 is made up of 15 amino acids. Germline values: CDR1 SGDLS, CDR2 YYNGEE. The junction had 2 bases not matched to a gene; V was cut back by 1 base and J by 2 bases. DNA of the CDR3: TGTGCCAGCAGCGTACGACTAGCTAACACCGGGGAGCTGTTTTTT. This gives the protein CASSVRLANTGELFF.

The table lists this clone with a few counts. V and J are TRBV7-9 and TRBJ2-3; no clear D. This CDR3 is built from 16 residues. V was cut by 5 bases and J by 0 bases, with 15 bases left in between. Germline-derived CDR1 and CDR2 are SEHNR and FQNEAQ (reference sequence). CDR3: CASSVYTYTSTDTQYF. The CDR3 region has the DNA TGTGCCAGCAGCGTATACACGTATACTAGCACAGATACGCAGTATTTT.

This rearrangement joins TRBV7-2 to TRBJ2-5; D call uncertain. Germline assignment: CDR1 SGHTA and CDR2 FQGNSA. This CDR3 is built from 16 residues. The germline V and J ends were trimmed by 3 bases and 4 bases, with 18 bases remaining between them. CDR3 in amino acids: CASSFHGVGKGETQYF. The CDR3 coding sequence is TGTGCCAGCAGCTTCCATGGCGTTGGGAAGGGAGAGACCCAGTACTTC.

CDR3 region: CASSLARAYEQFF. In DNA form, the CDR3 reads TGCGCCAGCAGCTTGGCCAGAGCATATGAGCAGTTCTTC. This sequence joins TRBV5-1 and TRBJ2-1; D is undetermined. Per germline, CDR1 SGHRS and CDR2 YFSETQ. The CDR3 sequence is 13 residues long. Trimming took 0 bases from V and 8 from J, leaving 9 bases between them.

V is TRBV28 and J is TRBJ1-5, with D possibly matching TRBD1 (5 bases). The CDR3 has 17 amino acids. The germline V gene encodes CDR1 MDHEN and CDR2 SYDVKM. Trimming removed 2 bases at V and 9 bases at J, with 23 bases between. The CDR3 DNA reads TGTGCCAGCAGTTTAACGCCTACTACAGGTCGCGGTCGGCCCCAGCATTTT. Amino acid sequence: CASSLTPTTGRGRPQHF.

The V and J genes are TRBV18 and TRBJ1-4; D not resolved. Trimming stripped 8 bases from V and 4 bases from J, with 14 bases between. The CDR3 runs 14 residues. The germline gives CDR1 KGHSH, CDR2 LQKENI. The CDR3 region is CASTTDLGNEKLFF. CDR3 DNA sequence: TGTGCCAGCACGACCGATCTGGGTAATGAAAAACTGTTTTTT.

This clone appeared a single time. J is TRBJ2-2 and V is TRBV19, with 7 bases aligning to TRBD1. V gave up 3 bases and J gave up 1 base; unmatched junction bases: 5. Germline CDR1 and CDR2: LNHDA and SQIVND (reference sequence). The CDR3 runs to 16 residues. CDR3 bases: TGTGCCAGTAGTATCTACAGGGGCGGGAACACCGGGGAGCTGTTTTTT. Its translation: CASSIYRGGNTGELFF.

This chain joins TRBV3-1 (or the pseudogene TRBV3-2) and TRBJ1-3; TRBD1 matches at 7 bases. The CDR3 loop spans 14 amino acids. Germline assignment: CDR1 LGHDT and CDR2 YNNKEL (reference sequence). After removal of 10 bases from V and 6 bases from J, the junction contained 12 bases not matched to a gene. The CDR3 DNA is TGTGCCACTACTGCTACAGGGGCTCCAAACACCATATATTTT. This sequence encodes CATTATGAPNTIYF.

This rearrangement joins TRBV30 to TRBJ2-7; TRBD1 matches 9 bases. Losses at the gene ends were 3 bases for V and 1 base for J; bases not matched to a gene: 10. Germline CDR1 GTSNPN, CDR2 SVGIG (reference sequence). The CDR3 runs 16 residues. The CDR3 DNA is TGTGCCTGGAGAACAGGACAGGGGTTGTTATCCTACGAGCAGTACTTC. This codes for CAWRTGQGLLSYEQYF.

The chain uses TRBV28 and TRBJ2-2; D perhaps matches TRBD2 (6 bases). Trimming stripped 4 bases from V and 2 bases from J, with 14 bases between. The CDR3 has 16 amino acids. The germline V gene has CDR1 MDHEN and CDR2 SYDVKM. CDR3 sequence (DNA): TGTGCCAGCAGTTCAACAGCGGGCGACAACACCGGGGAGCTGTTTTTT. Translating gives CASSSTAGDNTGELFF.

This clone was found a few times. The rearrangement uses TRBV19 and TRBJ1-6, with 7 bases aligning to TRBD1. This CDR3 comprises 14 residues. V trimming: 7 bases; J trimming: 6 bases; junction bases outside the gene matches: 6. Germline lookup yields CDR1 LNHDA and CDR2 SQIVND (reference sequence). CDR3: CASTIGTVNSPLHF. The CDR3 region has the DNA TGTGCCAGTACTATCGGGACAGTTAATTCACCCCTCCACTTT.

The chain uses TRBV5-1 and TRBJ2-1; 11 bases are a match to TRBD1. Trimming removed 3 bases from V and 2 bases from J; junction bases left unmatched: 1. From germline, CDR1 is SGHRS and CDR2 YFSETQ. This CDR3 has 15 residues. CDR3: CASSSGQGAYNEQFF. The CDR3 region has the DNA TGCGCCAGCAGCTCGGGACAGGGGGCCTACAATGAGCAGTTCTTC.

This chain links TRBV3-1 (or the pseudogene TRBV3-2) with TRBJ1-2, with a weak D call TRBD1 (5 bases). The V gene's germline CDR1 is LGHDT and CDR2 YNNKEL (reference sequence). This CDR3 has 14 amino acids. The germline V and J ends were trimmed by 1 base and 5 bases, with 11 bases remaining between them. CDR3 DNA: TGTGCCAGCAGCCAAGTCGAGACAGCATATGGCTACACCTTC. It encodes CASSQVETAYGYTF.

V usage is TRBV11-1 and J usage is TRBJ2-3; 8 bases fit TRBD1. Trimming took 5 bases from V and 9 from J; bases not matched to a gene: 7. CDR1 SGHAT and CDR2 FQDESV come from the germline V gene (reference sequence). CDR3 length: 13 residues. The CDR3 DNA reads as TGTGCCAGCAGCCCAGGGGGCCGCGGAACGCAGTATTTT. Translated, it gives CASSPGGRGTQYF.

V usage is TRBV5-1 and J usage is TRBJ2-1; D may be TRBD2 (7 bases). Looked up from germline, CDR1 is SGHRS and CDR2 is YFSETQ. The CDR3 loop spans 14 amino acids. Trimming removed 0 bases from V and 8 bases from J, with 12 bases in between. CDR3 sequence reads: CASSLGREGDEQFF. As DNA, the CDR3 is TGCGCCAGCAGCTTGGGCAGGGAGGGGGATGAGCAGTTCTTC.

The chain couples TRBV6-6 to TRBJ2-1; TRBD2 might be the D (6 bases). This CDR3 is 15 amino acids long. The germline V gene has CDR1 MNHNY and CDR2 SVGAGI (reference sequence). The V end was cut by 5 bases, the J end by 0 bases, with 11 bases between. CDR3 nucleotide sequence: TGTGCCAGCAGTGCCAGCGGGTACTCCTACAATGAGCAGTTCTTC. Protein sequence: CASSASGYSYNEQFF.